This T cell receptor (beta chain) was sequenced in a study of blood T cell repertoires in COVID-19. Looking at the study overall: Nucleic acid was either cDNA or gDNA, and it came from T cells, B-cell-depleted T cells, or PBMCs.

The CDR3 has 15 residues. Trimming left V 6 bases short and J 5 bases short, with 16 bases between. Germline V gene data show CDR1 as MGHDK and CDR2 as SYGVNS. The data were produced by immunoSEQ multiplex PCR, yet TCRdb's version contains in-frame clones alone and is incomplete. The sample shows under 80,000 clones, roughly 80% of them seen only once. The chain couples TRBV25-1 to TRBJ2-2; possible D gene TRBD2, 5 bases. This receptor was identified in a man of 80 years or more with active or convalescent COVID-19. Specimen: peripheral blood. The CDR3 loop reads CASSLGGTGTGELFF. The CDR3 DNA reads TGTGCCAGCAGCCTAGGAGGTACTGGTACCGGGGAGCTGTTTTTT.